This entry features one T cell receptor (beta chain) sequence. Its antigen is not identified. PCR amplification relied on 60 Vbeta primers (plus 13 Jbeta primers). The table came from immunoSEQ multiplex PCR; TCRdb's copy has only in-frame clones and leaves some out. This sample has roughly 170,000 clones, with around four fifths found just once. This specimen comes from a study of cytomegalovirus exposure and HLA in healthy donors. The study, taken as a whole, reports: A missense variant in DCLRE1C was later tied to TCR beta V- and J-gene trimming. TRBV6-2, TRBV6-3 and other indistinguishable V segments were excluded. Most likely, a cluster of highly shared sequence variants arose as a sequencing artifact.

The CDR3 contains 14 residues. With 5 bases clipped from V and 3 bases from J, the junction kept 8 bases outside the gene matches. Germline CDR1 SGHRS, CDR2 YFSETQ. This clonotype was obtained from a man between 50 and 59 years old in good health and CMV-seronegative. Specimen: PBMCs. The rearrangement joins TRBV5-1 to TRBJ2-7, with TRBD1 matching 7 bases. The CDR3 protein is CASSSTAGGYEQYF. CDR3 bases: TGCGCCAGCAGTTCCACAGCAGGGGGCTACGAGCAGTACTTC.